This T cell receptor (beta chain) appears in the sequencing data of a study of blood T cell repertoires in COVID-19. Turning to the study itself: COVID-19 samples from acute and convalescent phases originated in the United States, Italy and Spain.

Using immunoSEQ multiplex PCR, the repertoire was profiled, and TCRdb retains in-frame clones only, with some absent. The sample holds approximately 170,000 clones; roughly nine tenths are singletons and the top ten take 7% to 8%. Germline V lookup: CDR1 SGHDN, CDR2 FVKESK. The CDR3 length is 15 residues. Trimming removed 1 base at V and 4 bases at J, with 11 bases between. This clone was seen once. The chain employs TRBV14 and TRBJ1-3, with D possibly being TRBD1 (5 bases). The receptor comes from a woman of 80 years or more in a cohort sampled during active or convalescent COVID-19. Source material: peripheral blood. CDR3 region: CASSQVRGLGNTIYF. CDR3 DNA: TGTGCCAGCAGCCAAGTGAGGGGACTAGGAAACACCATATATTTT.